Given below is one T cell receptor beta chain in context. Generated by immunoSEQ multiplex PCR, the TCRdb table keeps only in-frame clones and is missing some. The sample lists approximately 70,000 clones, 90% occurring once. V dropped 3 bases and J dropped 1 base, with 15 bases sitting between them. Germline V gene sequence: CDR1 DFQATT, CDR2 SNEGSKA (reference sequence). This CDR3 is built from 16 residues. This entry belongs to a study of control samples from healthy donors and cancer patients. The chain has TRBV20-1 and TRBJ2-2; D is possibly TRBD2 (6 bases). The sequence derives from a woman between 50 and 59 years old with colorectal cancer. Sequenced material: PBMCs. The CDR3 bases are TGCAGTGCTAGTCCCTTCTGGGGGGAGAACACCGGGGAGCTGTTTTTT. Translation gives CSASPFWGENTGELFF.